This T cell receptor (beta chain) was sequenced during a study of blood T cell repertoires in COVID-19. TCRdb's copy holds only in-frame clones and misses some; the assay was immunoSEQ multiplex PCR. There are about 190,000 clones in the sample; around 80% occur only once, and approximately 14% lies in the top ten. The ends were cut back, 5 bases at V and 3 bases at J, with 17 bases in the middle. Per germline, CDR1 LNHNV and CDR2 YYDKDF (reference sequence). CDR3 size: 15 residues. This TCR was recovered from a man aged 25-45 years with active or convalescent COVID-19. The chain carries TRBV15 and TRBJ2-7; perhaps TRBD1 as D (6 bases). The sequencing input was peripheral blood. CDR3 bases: TGTGCCACCAGCCCGTGGGGGCAGGGAAACTACGAGCAGTACTTC. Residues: CATSPWGQGNYEQYF.